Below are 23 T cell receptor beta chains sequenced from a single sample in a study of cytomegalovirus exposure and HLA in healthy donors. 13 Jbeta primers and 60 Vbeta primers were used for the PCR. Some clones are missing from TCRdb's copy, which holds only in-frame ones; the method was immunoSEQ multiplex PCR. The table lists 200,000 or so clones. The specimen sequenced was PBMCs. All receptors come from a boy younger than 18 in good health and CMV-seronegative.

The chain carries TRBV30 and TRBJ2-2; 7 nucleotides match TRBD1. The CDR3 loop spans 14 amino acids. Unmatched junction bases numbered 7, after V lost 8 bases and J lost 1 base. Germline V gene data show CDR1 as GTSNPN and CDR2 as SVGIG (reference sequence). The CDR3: CARGRTGNTGELFF. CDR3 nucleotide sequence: TGTGCCCGGGGAAGGACAGGGAACACCGGGGAGCTGTTTTTT. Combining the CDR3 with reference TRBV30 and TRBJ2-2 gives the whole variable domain SQTIHQWPATLVQPVGSPLSLECTVEGTSNPNLYWYRQAAGRGLQLLFYSVGIGQISSEVPQNLSASRPQDRQFILSSKKLLLSDSGFYLCARGRTGNTGELFFGEGSRLTVL.

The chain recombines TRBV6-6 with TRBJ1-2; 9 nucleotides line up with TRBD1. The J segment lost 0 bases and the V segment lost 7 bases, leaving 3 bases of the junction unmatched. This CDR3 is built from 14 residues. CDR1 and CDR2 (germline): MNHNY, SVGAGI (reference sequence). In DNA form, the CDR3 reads TGTGCCAGCACGCGACAGGGGGCTAACTATGGCTACACCTTC. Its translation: CASTRQGANYGYTF.

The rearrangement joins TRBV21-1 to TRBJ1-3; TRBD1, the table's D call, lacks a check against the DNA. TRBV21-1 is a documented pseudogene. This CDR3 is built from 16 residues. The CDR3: CASSTQPTGIGNTIYF. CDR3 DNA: TGTGCCAGCAGCACCCAACCGACAGGGATCGGAAACACCATATATTTT.

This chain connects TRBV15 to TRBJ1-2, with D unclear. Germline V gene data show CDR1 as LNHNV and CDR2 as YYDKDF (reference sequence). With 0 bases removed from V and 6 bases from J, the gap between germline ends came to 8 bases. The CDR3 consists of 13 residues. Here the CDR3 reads CATSRDPGDGYTF. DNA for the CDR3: TGTGCCACCAGCAGAGATCCGGGTGATGGCTACACCTTC.

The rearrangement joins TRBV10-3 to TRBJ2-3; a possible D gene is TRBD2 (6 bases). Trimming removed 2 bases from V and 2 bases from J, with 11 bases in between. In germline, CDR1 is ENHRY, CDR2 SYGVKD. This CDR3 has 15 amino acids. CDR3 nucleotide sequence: TGTGCCATCAGTGAGGAAGCGGGCCACACAGATACGCAGTATTTT. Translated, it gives CAISEEAGHTDTQYF.

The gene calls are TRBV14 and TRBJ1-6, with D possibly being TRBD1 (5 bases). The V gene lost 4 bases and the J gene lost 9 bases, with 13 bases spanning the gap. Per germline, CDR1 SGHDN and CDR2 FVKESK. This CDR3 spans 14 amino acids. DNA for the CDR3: TGTGCCAGCAGCCGCCAGGGCGGTGGTTCACCCCTCCACTTT. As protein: CASSRQGGGSPLHF.

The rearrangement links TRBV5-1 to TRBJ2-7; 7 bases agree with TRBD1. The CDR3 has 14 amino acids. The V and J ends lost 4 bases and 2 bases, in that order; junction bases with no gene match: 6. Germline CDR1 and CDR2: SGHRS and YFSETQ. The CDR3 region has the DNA TGCGCCAGCAGCATGACAGGGAACACCTACGAGCAGTACTTC. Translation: CASSMTGNTYEQYF.

CDR3 residues: CASSSVAVRTEAFF. The CDR3 nucleotides read TGTGCCAGTAGTTCCGTAGCAGTGAGGACTGAAGCTTTCTTT. The genes are TRBV19 and TRBJ1-1; D gene uncertain. CDR1 LNHDA and CDR2 SQIVND come from the germline V gene (reference sequence). This CDR3 is 14 amino acids long. With 5 bases removed from V and 5 bases from J, the gap between germline ends came to 15 bases.

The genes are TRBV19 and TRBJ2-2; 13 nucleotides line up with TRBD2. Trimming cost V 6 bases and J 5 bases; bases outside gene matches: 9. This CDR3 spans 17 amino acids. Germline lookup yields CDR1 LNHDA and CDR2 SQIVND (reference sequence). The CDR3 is CASSPDELAGGTGELFF. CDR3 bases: TGTGCCAGTAGCCCAGACGAACTAGCGGGGGGGACCGGGGAGCTGTTTTTT.

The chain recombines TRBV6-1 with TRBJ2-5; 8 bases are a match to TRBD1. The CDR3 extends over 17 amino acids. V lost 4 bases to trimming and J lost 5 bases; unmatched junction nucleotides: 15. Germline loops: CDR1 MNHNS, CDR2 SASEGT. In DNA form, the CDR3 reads TGTGCCAGCAGTGCGACAGGGGTCAGGGGGCGGGTTGAGACCCAGTACTTC. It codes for CASSATGVRGRVETQYF.

CDR3 in amino acids: CASSPPEVEQFF. The CDR3 nucleotides are TGTGCCAGCAGCCCCCCGGAGGTTGAGCAGTTCTTC. The chain carries TRBV9 and TRBJ2-1; the D gene is possibly TRBD2 (5 bases). This CDR3 region has 12 residues. V lost 4 bases to trimming and J lost 9 bases, with 11 bases between them. Per germline, CDR1 SGDLS and CDR2 YYNGEE.

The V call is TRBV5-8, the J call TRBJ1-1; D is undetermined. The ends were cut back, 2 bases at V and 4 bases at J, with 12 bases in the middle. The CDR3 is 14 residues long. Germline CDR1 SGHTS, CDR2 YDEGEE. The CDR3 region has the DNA TGTGCCAGCAGCTTAATGAGTTTCGGCACTGAAGCTTTCTTT. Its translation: CASSLMSFGTEAFF.

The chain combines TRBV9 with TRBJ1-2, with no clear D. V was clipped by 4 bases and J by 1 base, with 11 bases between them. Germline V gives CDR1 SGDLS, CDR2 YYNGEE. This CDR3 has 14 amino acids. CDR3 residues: CASSPSGINYGYTF. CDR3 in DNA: TGTGCCAGCAGCCCCTCGGGAATTAACTATGGCTACACCTTC.

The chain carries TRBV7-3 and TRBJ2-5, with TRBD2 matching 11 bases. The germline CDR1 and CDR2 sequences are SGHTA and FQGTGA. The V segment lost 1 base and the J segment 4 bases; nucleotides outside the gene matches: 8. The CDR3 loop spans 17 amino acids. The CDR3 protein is CASSLNPLAGGGETQYF. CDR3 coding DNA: TGTGCCAGCAGCTTAAATCCCCTAGCGGGGGGCGGAGAGACCCAGTACTTC. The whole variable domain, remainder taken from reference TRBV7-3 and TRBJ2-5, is GAGVSQTPSNKVTEKGKYVELRCDPISGHTALYWYRQSLGQGPEFLIYFQGTGAADDSGLPNDRFFAVRPEGSVSTLKIQRTERGDSAVYLCASSLNPLAGGGETQYFGPGTRLLVL.

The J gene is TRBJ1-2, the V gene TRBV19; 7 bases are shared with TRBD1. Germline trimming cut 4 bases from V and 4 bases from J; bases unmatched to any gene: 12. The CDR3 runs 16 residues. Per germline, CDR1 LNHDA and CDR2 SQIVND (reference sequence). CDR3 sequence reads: CASSTTSGTAFYGYTF. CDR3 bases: TGTGCCAGTAGTACCACCTCCGGGACAGCCTTCTATGGCTACACCTTC. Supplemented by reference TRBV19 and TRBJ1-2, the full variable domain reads DGGITQSPKYLFRKEGQNVTLSCEQNLNHDAMYWYRQDPGQGLRLIYYSQIVNDFQKGDIAEGYSVSREKKESFPLTVTSAQKNPTAFYLCASSTTSGTAFYGYTFGSGTRLTVV.

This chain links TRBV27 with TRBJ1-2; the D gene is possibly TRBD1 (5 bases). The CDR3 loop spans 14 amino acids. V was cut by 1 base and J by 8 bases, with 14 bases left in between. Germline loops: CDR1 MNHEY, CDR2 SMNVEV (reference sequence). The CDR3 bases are TGTGCCAGCAGTTTATATGGGGCAAGATCAGGCTACACCTTC. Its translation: CASSLYGARSGYTF.

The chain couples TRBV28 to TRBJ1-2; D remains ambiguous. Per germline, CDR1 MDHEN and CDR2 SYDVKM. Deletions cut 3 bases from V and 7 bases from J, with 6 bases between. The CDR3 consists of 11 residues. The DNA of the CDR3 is TGTGCCAGCAGTTTGAGGTTTGGCTACACCTTC. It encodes CASSLRFGYTF.

CDR3 DNA: TGTGCCAGCAGCTTACCCCCCCATAATAGCTCACCCCTCCACTTT. Translated, it gives CASSLPPHNSSPLHF. The chain carries TRBV11-2 and TRBJ1-6, with D hard to call. The germline CDR1 and CDR2 sequences are SGHAT and FQNNGV. CDR3 length equals 15 residues. With 2 bases removed from V and 10 bases from J, the gap between germline ends came to 15 bases.

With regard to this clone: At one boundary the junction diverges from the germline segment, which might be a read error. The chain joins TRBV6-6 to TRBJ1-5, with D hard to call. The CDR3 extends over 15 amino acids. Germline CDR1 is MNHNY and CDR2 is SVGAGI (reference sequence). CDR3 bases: TGTGCCAGCAGTTACATCCGGGGTAGCGATCAGCCCCAGCATTTT. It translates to CASSYIRGSDQPQHF.

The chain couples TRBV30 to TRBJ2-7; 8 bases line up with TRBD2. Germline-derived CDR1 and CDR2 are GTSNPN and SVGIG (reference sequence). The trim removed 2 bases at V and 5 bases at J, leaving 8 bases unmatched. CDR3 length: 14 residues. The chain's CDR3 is CAWSLVGGDHEQYF. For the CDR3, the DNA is TGTGCCTGGAGTCTCGTCGGGGGGGACCACGAGCAGTACTTC.

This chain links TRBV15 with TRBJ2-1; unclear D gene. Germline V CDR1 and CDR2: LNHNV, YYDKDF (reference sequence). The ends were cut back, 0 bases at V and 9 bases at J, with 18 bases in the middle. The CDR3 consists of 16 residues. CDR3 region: CATSRESGPTGSEQFF. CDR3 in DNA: TGTGCCACCAGCAGAGAAAGTGGCCCGACTGGCAGTGAGCAGTTCTTC.

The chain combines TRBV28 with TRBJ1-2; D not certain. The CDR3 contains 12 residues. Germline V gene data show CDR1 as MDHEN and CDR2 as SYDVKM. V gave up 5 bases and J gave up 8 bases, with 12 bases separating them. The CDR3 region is CASSERSTGYTF. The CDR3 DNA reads TGTGCCAGCAGTGAACGGTCCACCGGCTACACCTTC.

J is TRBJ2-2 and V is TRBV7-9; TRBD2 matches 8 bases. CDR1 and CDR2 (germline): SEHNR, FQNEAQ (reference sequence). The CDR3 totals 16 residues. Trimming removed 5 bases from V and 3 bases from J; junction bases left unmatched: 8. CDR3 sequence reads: CASSPRAGVDTGELFF. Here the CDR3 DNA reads TGTGCCAGCAGCCCGAGAGCGGGGGTGGACACCGGGGAGCTGTTTTTT.